What follows are 9 T cell receptor beta chains derived from one specimen sequenced in a study of blood T cell repertoires in COVID-19. The table came from immunoSEQ multiplex PCR; TCRdb's copy has only in-frame clones and leaves some out. The sample includes over 200,000 clones, around 85% seen only once; the top ten take approximately 1.9%. The sequencing sample was made of PBMCs or T cells enriched from blood (not recorded which). The receptors originated from a woman between 50 and 59 years old who had recovered from COVID-19.

The rearrangement joins TRBV28 to TRBJ1-4, with 8 bases aligning to TRBD1. Looked up from germline, CDR1 is MDHEN and CDR2 is SYDVKM. The CDR3 sequence is 14 residues long. V shed 3 bases and J 7 bases; nucleotides not matched to a gene: 4. For the CDR3, the DNA is TGTGCCAGCAGTTTGTGGACAGGGAGTGAAAAACTGTTTTTT. Amino acid sequence: CASSLWTGSEKLFF. Full variable domain (rest looked up from reference TRBV28 and TRBJ1-4): DVKVTQSSRYLVKRTGEKVFLECVQDMDHENMFWYRQDPGLGLRLIYFSYDVKMKEKGDIPEGYSVSREKKERFSLILESASTNQTSMYLCASSLWTGSEKLFFGSGTQLSVL.

The V gene is TRBV9, the J gene TRBJ2-7, with 11 bases identical to TRBD2. The V and J ends lost 4 bases and 0 bases, in that order; junction bases with no gene match: 3. The CDR3 has 15 amino acids. The germline V gene encodes CDR1 SGDLS and CDR2 YYNGEE. The CDR3 is CASSLGLAASYEQYF. The CDR3 nucleotides are TGTGCCAGCAGCCTGGGACTAGCGGCCTCCTACGAGCAGTACTTC.

The chain employs TRBV7-9 and TRBJ1-4; 8 nucleotides agree with TRBD1. CDR1 and CDR2 (germline): SEHNR, FQNEAQ (reference sequence). The CDR3 runs to 15 residues. V shed 3 bases and J 6 bases; nucleotides not matched to a gene: 6. In DNA, the CDR3 is TGTGCCAGCAGCTTTCGGACAGGGCGAGATGAAAAACTGTTTTTT. Translation: CASSFRTGRDEKLFF. The full variable domain, its missing parts supplied by reference TRBV7-9 and TRBJ1-4, is DTGVSQNPRHKITKRGQNVTFRCDPISEHNRLYWYRQTLGQGPEFLTYFQNEAQLEKSRLLSDRFSAERPKGSFSTLEIQRTEQGDSAMYLCASSFRTGRDEKLFFGSGTQLSVL.

The chain recombines TRBV6-5 with TRBJ2-2; D is uncertain. Trimming took 6 bases from V and 5 from J, leaving 7 bases between them. Germline-derived CDR1 and CDR2 are MNHEY and SVGAGI. There are 12 residues in the CDR3. CDR3 sequence: CASRVATGELFF. The CDR3 DNA is TGTGCCAGCAGAGTAGCAACCGGGGAGCTGTTTTTT.

The V call is TRBV5-4, the J call TRBJ2-1; 14 bases fit TRBD2. The CDR3 length is 17 residues. The V segment lost 0 bases and the J segment 5 bases; nucleotides outside the gene matches: 4. Germline CDR1 reads SGHNT; CDR2 reads YYREEE (reference sequence). This chain's CDR3 is CASSLGGLAGANNEQFF. The CDR3 bases are TGTGCCAGCAGCTTGGGGGGACTAGCGGGAGCTAACAATGAGCAGTTCTTC.

The sample holds a few counts of this clone. This rearrangement joins TRBV2 to TRBJ2-7; the match to TRBD2 covers 9 bases. The CDR3 contains 14 residues. Trimming cost V 6 bases and J 4 bases; bases outside gene matches: 7. Germline V lookup: CDR1 SNHLY, CDR2 FYNNEI. CDR3 in DNA: TGTGCCAGCAGGTCGACTAGCGGCGGTTACGAGCAGTACTTC. It yields the protein CASRSTSGGYEQYF.

This sequence joins TRBV14 and TRBJ2-1; 8 bases align to TRBD1. This CDR3 has 16 residues. With V trimmed by 3 bases and J by 8 bases, 12 bases remained unmatched. The germline V gene has CDR1 SGHDN and CDR2 FVKESK. Here the CDR3 DNA reads TGTGCCAGCAGCCAGGACAGGGTATACGGTAAGGATGAGCAGTTCTTC. It encodes CASSQDRVYGKDEQFF.

J is TRBJ1-5 and V is TRBV2; TRBD1 is a possible D gene (6 bases). CDR3 size: 14 residues. Deletions cut 5 bases from V and 3 bases from J, with 11 bases between. Germline-derived CDR1 and CDR2 are SNHLY and FYNNEI. This CDR3 is CASSPGHYNQPQHF. In nucleotides, the CDR3 is TGTGCCAGCAGTCCGGGACACTACAATCAGCCCCAGCATTTT.

This chain links TRBV27 with TRBJ2-1; D ambiguous. Germline lookup yields CDR1 MNHEY and CDR2 SMNVEV (reference sequence). This CDR3 region has 13 residues. V dropped 5 bases and J dropped 9 bases, with 14 bases sitting between them. The CDR3 loop reads CASSVPRLGEQFF. In nucleotides, the CDR3 is TGTGCCAGCAGTGTCCCTCGCCTCGGTGAGCAGTTCTTC.